The source of this TCR beta chain is a study of T cell repertoires in cytomegalovirus infection. Overall study context: Carrying CMV and the relevant HLA type showed in public TCR beta signatures.

TCRdb called the reads again in MiXCR, with one record for every CDR3 protein. The sample holds roughly 500,000 distinct CDR3 sequences, roughly 34% seen once. The germline V gene encodes CDR1 MNHEY and CDR2 SMNVEV (reference sequence). The V and J ends lost 1 base and 1 base respectively, with 15 bases between them. The CDR3 length is 17 residues. About this clonotype itself: The target antigen is unknown.

Overall study findings and caveats: Public TCR beta family frequency separated CMV-and-HLA carriers, including in an independent cohort. Clonotype analysis showed dominance of the ex vivo response by HLA-C-restricted CMV-specific TCR beta clonotypes.

The sequencing used cultured PBMCs, collected from culture after CMV antigen stimulation. The rearrangement links TRBV27 to TRBJ2-3, with a tentative D call TRBD2 (5 bases). The receptor's source is a human donor in good health (CMV status not recorded). Some clones in this sample may be carry-over from other donors' samples. Here the CDR3 DNA reads TGTGCCAGCAGTTTATTCCCAGCGGCCGACGGCACAGATACGCAGTATTTT. Translating it yields CASSLFPAADGTDTQYF.